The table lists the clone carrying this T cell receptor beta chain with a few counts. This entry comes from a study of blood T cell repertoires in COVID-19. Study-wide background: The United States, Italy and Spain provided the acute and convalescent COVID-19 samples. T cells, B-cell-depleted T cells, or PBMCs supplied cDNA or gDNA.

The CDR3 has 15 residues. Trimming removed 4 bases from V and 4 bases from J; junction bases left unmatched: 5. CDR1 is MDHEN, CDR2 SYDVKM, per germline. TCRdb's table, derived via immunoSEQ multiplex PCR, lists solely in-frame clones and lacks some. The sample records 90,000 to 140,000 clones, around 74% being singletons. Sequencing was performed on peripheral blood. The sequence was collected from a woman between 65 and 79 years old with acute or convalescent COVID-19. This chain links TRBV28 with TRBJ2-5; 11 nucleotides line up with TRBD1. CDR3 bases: TGTGCCAGCAGTTCGGCCGGGACAGGGGGAGAGACCCAGTACTTC. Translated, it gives CASSSAGTGGETQYF.